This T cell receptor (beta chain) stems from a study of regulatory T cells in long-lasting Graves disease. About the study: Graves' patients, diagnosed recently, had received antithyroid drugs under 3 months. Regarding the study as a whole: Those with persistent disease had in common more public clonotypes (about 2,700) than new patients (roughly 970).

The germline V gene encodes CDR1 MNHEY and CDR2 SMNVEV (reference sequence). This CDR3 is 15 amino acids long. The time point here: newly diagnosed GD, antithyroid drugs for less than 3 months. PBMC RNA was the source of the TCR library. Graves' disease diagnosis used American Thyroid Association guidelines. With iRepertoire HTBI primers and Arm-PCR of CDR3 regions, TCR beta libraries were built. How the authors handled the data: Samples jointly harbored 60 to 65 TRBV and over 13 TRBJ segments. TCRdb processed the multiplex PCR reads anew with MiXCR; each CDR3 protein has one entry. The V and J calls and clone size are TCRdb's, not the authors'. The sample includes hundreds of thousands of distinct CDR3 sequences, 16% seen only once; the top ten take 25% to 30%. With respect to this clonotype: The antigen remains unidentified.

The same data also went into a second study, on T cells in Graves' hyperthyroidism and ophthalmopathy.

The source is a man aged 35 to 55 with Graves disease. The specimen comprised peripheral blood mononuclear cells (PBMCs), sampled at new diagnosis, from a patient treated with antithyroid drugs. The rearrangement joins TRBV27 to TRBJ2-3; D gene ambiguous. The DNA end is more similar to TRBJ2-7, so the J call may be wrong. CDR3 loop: CASSLSGGTYNEQYF. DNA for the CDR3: TGTGCCAGCAGTTTATCTGGCGGCACCTACAATGAGCAGTACTTC.